The T cell receptor beta chain described here comes from a study of blood T cell repertoires in COVID-19. Overall study context: Sites across the United States, Italy and Spain contributed samples from acute and convalescent COVID-19.

Cohorts were determined from participant-reported clinical history. Sequenced by immunoSEQ multiplex PCR; TCRdb stores in-frame clones only, minus some. In the table there are under 150,000 clones, roughly 80% of which are singletons. Germline assignment: CDR1 LGHDT and CDR2 YNNKEL (reference sequence). This CDR3 comprises 17 residues. With V trimmed by 2 bases and J by 4 bases, 8 bases remained unmatched. The chain couples TRBV3-1 (or the pseudogene TRBV3-2) to TRBJ2-1; TRBD2 aligns across 10 bases. The sample consisted of PBMCs or T cells enriched from blood (not recorded which). The origin of this receptor is a man aged 35-49 years with acute COVID-19. In DNA form, the CDR3 reads TGTGCCAGCAGCCAAACGTATAGCGGGGGGCCTTACAATGAGCAGTTCTTC. Its translation is CASSQTYSGGPYNEQFF.